Below, one T cell receptor beta chain is given with its context. The target antigen is unknown. These data come from a study of T-cell reconstitution after alpha-beta-depleted transplantation in children. CDR3 length: 14 amino acids. V was clipped by 5 bases and J by 0 bases, with 14 bases between them. Germline CDR1 DFQATT, CDR2 SNEGSKA (reference sequence). Study-level findings and limits: Roughly two months post-transplant, alpha-beta T cells reportedly originated from several hundred graft clones that had expanded.

A library of TCRbeta sequences, prepared with unique molecular identifiers, was generated. Each CDR3 protein gets one entry after TCRdb re-called the PCR reads with MiXCR. The repertoire holds some 600,000 distinct CDR3 sequences, with around 13% as singletons. The clonotype was recovered from a male patient between 5 and 17 years old who had a stem cell transplant for acute myeloid leukemia, so the T cells may come from the graft donor. The chain employs TRBV20-1 and TRBJ2-7; TRBD2 might be the D (5 bases). Sequences were derived from PBMCs, mostly from graft donor cells, sampled 360 days after TCRalphabeta/CD19-depleted stem cell transplant. The CDR3 sequence: CSAGLHSVSYEQYF. Here the CDR3 DNA reads TGCAGTGCTGGACTTCATAGCGTCTCCTACGAGCAGTACTTC.